Below are 27 T cell receptor beta chains sequenced from a single sample in a study of blood T cell repertoires in COVID-19. The table came from immunoSEQ multiplex PCR; TCRdb's copy has only in-frame clones and leaves some out. The repertoire consists of 180,000 or so clones, with roughly 86% occurring once and the leading ten covering roughly 1.4%. Specimen: peripheral blood. The receptors stem from a woman aged 50 to 60 with acute or convalescent COVID-19.

This chain links TRBV6-6 with TRBJ1-1; a possible D gene is TRBD1 (5 bases). Trimming left V 0 bases short and J 7 bases short, with 12 bases between. Germline loops: CDR1 MNHNY, CDR2 SVGAGI (reference sequence). The CDR3 has 14 residues. The CDR3 DNA reads TGTGCCAGCAGTTACTCCGGGGGGAATTTTGAAGCTTTCTTT. Its protein is CASSYSGGNFEAFF.

The gene calls are TRBV18 and TRBJ1-6; 7 bases fit TRBD1. CDR1 and CDR2 from the germline V gene are KGHSH and LQKENI. The trim removed 6 bases at V and 7 bases at J, leaving 9 bases unmatched. There are 15 residues in the CDR3. The CDR3 DNA follows: TGTGCCAGCTCCCAGGGACAGCCCAGAAATTCACCCCTCCACTTT. Translated, it gives CASSQGQPRNSPLHF.

The rearrangement links TRBV6-6 to TRBJ2-1; TRBD1 might be the D (6 bases). Trimming removed 7 bases from V and 6 bases from J, with 16 bases in between. This CDR3 comprises 14 residues. Per the germline V gene, CDR1 is MNHNY and CDR2 is SVGAGI (reference sequence). In nucleotides, the CDR3 is TGTGCCAGCATTTCGGGACAAATACTCAATGAGCAGTTCTTC. It encodes CASISGQILNEQFF.

The V call is TRBV5-1, the J call TRBJ1-4, with 7 bases matching TRBD1. This CDR3 has 13 residues. The V segment lost 2 bases and the J segment 7 bases; nucleotides outside the gene matches: 2. Germline loops: CDR1 SGHRS, CDR2 YFSETQ. CDR3 residues: CASSLQGSEKLFF. The CDR3, as DNA: TGCGCCAGCAGCTTACAGGGGAGTGAAAAACTGTTTTTT.

The chain links TRBV12-5 to TRBJ2-7; D perhaps matches TRBD2 (6 bases). Germline assignment: CDR1 LGHNT and CDR2 FRNRAP. V lost 0 bases, J lost 9 bases, and 12 bases lay in between. This CDR3 is 13 amino acids long. Here the CDR3 reads CASGLVREWRQYF. CDR3 coding DNA: TGTGCTAGTGGTTTGGTCCGGGAGTGGCGGCAGTACTTC. The full variable domain, with the rest looked up from reference TRBV12-5 and TRBJ2-7, is DARVTQTPRHKVTEMGQEVTMRCQPILGHNTVFWYRQTMMQGLELLAYFRNRAPLDDSGMPKDRFSAEMPDATLATLKIQPSEPRDSAVYFCASGLVREWRQYFGPGTRLTVT.

The chain combines TRBV5-1 with TRBJ2-1; the D gene is possibly TRBD2 (6 bases). From germline, CDR1 is SGHRS and CDR2 YFSETQ. Between the trimmed V and J ends, which lost 1 base and 7 bases, there was a span of 15 bases. The CDR3 has 15 residues. The CDR3 here is CASSLMGDLVNEQFF. The CDR3 DNA reads TGCGCCAGCAGCTTGATGGGGGACTTGGTTAATGAGCAGTTCTTC.

CDR3 DNA sequence: TGTGCCAGCAGCCCCGGGACAGGGGGGAGCTATGGCTACACCTTC. Its translation is CASSPGTGGSYGYTF. The chain uses TRBV3-1 (or the pseudogene TRBV3-2) and TRBJ1-2; 11 bases line up with TRBD1. V was pared by 4 bases and J by 4 bases, with 5 bases of the junction left unmatched. Germline values: CDR1 LGHDT, CDR2 YNNKEL (reference sequence). This CDR3 comprises 15 residues.

The chain carries TRBV28 and TRBJ1-5, with 9 bases that match TRBD1. CDR3 length: 14 amino acids. Losses at the gene ends were 3 bases for V and 5 bases for J; bases not matched to a gene: 2. The germline CDR1 and CDR2 sequences are MDHEN and SYDVKM. The CDR3 loop is CASSFRDRDQPQHF. Here the CDR3 DNA reads TGTGCCAGCAGTTTCCGGGACAGGGATCAGCCCCAGCATTTT. Together with reference TRBV28 and TRBJ1-5, the CDR3 gives the full variable domain: DVKVTQSSRYLVKRTGEKVFLECVQDMDHENMFWYRQDPGLGLRLIYFSYDVKMKEKGDIPEGYSVSREKKERFSLILESASTNQTSMYLCASSFRDRDQPQHFGDGTRLSIL.

The genes are TRBV3-1 (or the pseudogene TRBV3-2) and TRBJ1-5, with a possible D match to TRBD1 (6 bases). Germline lookup yields CDR1 LGHDT and CDR2 YNNKEL (reference sequence). V was cut by 4 bases and J by 1 base, with 8 bases left in between. The CDR3 spans 14 residues. CDR3 sequence reads: CASSPGHSNQPQHF. Written as DNA, the CDR3 is TGTGCCAGCAGCCCGGGACACAGCAATCAGCCCCAGCATTTT.

The chain couples TRBV25-1 to TRBJ1-1; 9 positions agree with TRBD1. V dropped 7 bases and J dropped 8; count of bases not matched to a gene: 8. The CDR3 covers 13 residues. Germline CDR1 and CDR2: MGHDK and SYGVNS. The CDR3 coding sequence is TGTGCCAGCATCCCCACCGGACAGGGGGAAGCTTTCTTT. It is translated as CASIPTGQGEAFF.

This rearrangement joins TRBV6-5 to TRBJ2-1, with 8 bases that match TRBD2. Germline V gene sequence: CDR1 MNHEY, CDR2 SVGAGI. This CDR3 has 15 amino acids. With V trimmed by 3 bases and J by 6 bases, 7 bases remained unmatched. CDR3 DNA sequence: TGTGCCAGCAGTTATACACTAGCGGTACCCAATGAGCAGTTCTTC. Translating gives CASSYTLAVPNEQFF.

The gene calls are TRBV3-1 (or the pseudogene TRBV3-2) and TRBJ1-1; the D gene is possibly TRBD1 (6 bases). CDR1 and CDR2 from the germline V gene are LGHDT and YNNKEL (reference sequence). The CDR3 is 16 residues long. Trimming took 1 base from V and 6 from J, leaving 18 bases between them. In DNA form, the CDR3 reads TGTGCCAGCAGCCAAGGGGCTCACAGGGATAGAGCTGAAGCTTTCTTT. It is translated as CASSQGAHRDRAEAFF.

V is TRBV5-1 and J is TRBJ1-3, with 8 positions matching TRBD1. The CDR3 consists of 15 residues. Trimming took 0 bases from V and 6 from J; bases not matched to a gene: 5. Per germline, CDR1 SGHRS and CDR2 YFSETQ. The CDR3 sequence is CASSLDGQGVNTIYF. In nucleotides, the CDR3 is TGCGCCAGCAGCTTGGATGGACAGGGTGTAAACACCATATATTTT. The complete variable domain, with remaining parts taken from reference TRBV5-1 and TRBJ1-3, reads KAGVTQTPRYLIKTRGQQVTLSCSPISGHRSVSWYQQTPGQGLQFLFEYFSETQRNKGNFPGRFSGRQFSNSRSEMNVSTLELGDSALYLCASSLDGQGVNTIYFGEGSWLTVV.

This chain joins TRBV7-7 and TRBJ2-1, with D possibly TRBD2 on 6 matching bases. The CDR3 contains 15 residues. CDR1 and CDR2 (germline): SSHAT, FNYEAQ (reference sequence). V was trimmed by 3 bases and J by 0 bases, leaving 9 bases between them. CDR3 DNA: TGTGCCAGCAGCTTGGGGGGTGGCTCCTACAATGAGCAGTTCTTC. The encoded protein is CASSLGGGSYNEQFF.

The chain couples TRBV7-2 to TRBJ2-7; 7 bases match TRBD1. The CDR3 has 13 residues. J was trimmed by 6 bases and V by 5 bases; bases with no gene match: 7. Germline CDR1 and CDR2: SGHTA and FQGNSA. CDR3 amino acids: CASSVDRAGEQYF. The CDR3, as DNA: TGTGCCAGCAGCGTAGACAGGGCAGGCGAGCAGTACTTC.

This chain uses TRBV9 with TRBJ2-3; 7 bases line up with TRBD2. This CDR3 region has 15 residues. The V segment lost 4 bases and the J segment 0 bases; nucleotides outside the gene matches: 5. The germline CDR1 and CDR2 sequences are SGDLS and YYNGEE. The CDR3 DNA reads TGTGCCAGCAGCCAAAGCGGGGTAAGCACAGATACGCAGTATTTT. As protein: CASSQSGVSTDTQYF.

The chain combines TRBV19 with TRBJ2-1; the match to TRBD2 covers 13 bases. Germline CDR1 reads LNHDA; CDR2 reads SQIVND (reference sequence). V shed 5 bases, J shed 9 bases, and the junction held 7 bases outside the gene matches. The CDR3 has 15 residues. This chain's CDR3 is CASSPLAGGPGEQFF. CDR3 DNA: TGTGCCAGTAGTCCACTAGCGGGGGGGCCAGGTGAGCAGTTCTTC. Full variable domain (outside the CDR3, taken from reference TRBV19 and TRBJ2-1): DGGITQSPKYLFRKEGQNVTLSCEQNLNHDAMYWYRQDPGQGLRLIYYSQIVNDFQKGDIAEGYSVSREKKESFPLTVTSAQKNPTAFYLCASSPLAGGPGEQFFGPGTRLTVL.

This clone has a handful of counts. The chain couples TRBV7-6 to TRBJ1-1; D may be TRBD1 (6 bases). The CDR3 is 14 amino acids. V lost 4 bases and J lost 6, with 15 bases in between. CDR1 is SGHVS, CDR2 FNYEAQ, per germline. This CDR3 is CASSSRGLLPEAFF. The CDR3 DNA is TGTGCCAGCAGCTCCAGGGGTCTGTTGCCTGAAGCTTTCTTT. The whole variable domain, remainder taken from reference TRBV7-6 and TRBJ1-1, is GAGVSQSPRYKVTKRGQDVALRCDPISGHVSLYWYRQALGQGPEFLTYFNYEAQQDKSGLPNDRFSAERPEGSISTLTIQRTEQRDSAMYRCASSSRGLLPEAFFGQGTRLTVV.

This chain uses TRBV21-1 with TRBJ1-2; the table names TRBD1, a call not compared with the DNA. TRBV21-1 counts as a pseudogene. The length of the CDR3 is 15 residues. CDR3 DNA sequence: TGTGCCAGCAGCAAAAGTACGCAGGGGGAAAATGGCTACACCTTC. Residues: CASSKSTQGENGYTF.

J is TRBJ2-3 and V is TRBV5-8; no clear D. The germline V and J ends were trimmed by 3 bases and 4 bases, with 15 bases remaining between them. CDR1 is SGHTS, CDR2 YDEGEE, per germline. CDR3 size: 15 residues. The CDR3 sequence is CASSYPFLRSDTQYF. CDR3 nucleotides: TGTGCCAGCAGCTATCCATTCCTAAGATCAGATACGCAGTATTTT. Full variable domain (missing parts from reference TRBV5-8 and TRBJ2-3): EAGVTQSPTHLIKTRGQQATLRCSPISGHTSVYWYQQALGLGLQFLLWYDEGEERNRGNFPPRFSGRQFPNYSSELNVNALELEDSALYLCASSYPFLRSDTQYFGPGTRLTVL.

This clone has just one count. This chain links TRBV6-2 or TRBV6-3 with TRBJ1-1; D remains unclear. V was pared by 3 bases and J by 7 bases, with 9 bases between. The germline CDR1 and CDR2 sequences are MNHEY and SVGEGT. This CDR3 has 12 residues. The CDR3 region is CASSYWGDEAFF. Here the CDR3 DNA reads TGTGCCAGCAGTTATTGGGGAGATGAAGCTTTCTTT.

V usage is TRBV18 and J usage is TRBJ2-1, with 10 bases that match TRBD2. Trimming cost V 5 bases and J 6 bases; bases outside gene matches: 7. The CDR3 length is 15 residues. CDR1 KGHSH and CDR2 LQKENI come from the germline V gene. The CDR3 region is CASSSRTSGSNEQFF. The CDR3 region has the DNA TGTGCCAGCTCATCCCGGACTAGCGGCTCCAATGAGCAGTTCTTC.

The gene calls are TRBV30 and TRBJ1-5; 10 bases match TRBD1. The length of the CDR3 is 12 residues. Germline V gene sequence: CDR1 GTSNPN, CDR2 SVGIG (reference sequence). The junction had 0 bases not matched to a gene; V was cut back by 3 bases and J by 7 bases. The CDR3 DNA is TGTGCCTGGAGGGGACAGGGGCAGCCCCAGCATTTT. Translated: CAWRGQGQPQHF.

The V call is TRBV9, the J call TRBJ2-3, with 7 bases lining up with TRBD2. The CDR3 is 16 amino acids. CDR1 and CDR2 from the germline V gene are SGDLS and YYNGEE. With 0 bases clipped from V and 0 bases from J, the junction kept 4 bases outside the gene matches. CDR3 coding DNA: TGTGCCAGCAGCGTAGGGATTAGCGGGAGCACAGATACGCAGTATTTT. Its translation: CASSVGISGSTDTQYF.

The gene calls are TRBV25-1 and TRBJ1-1; D may be TRBD1 (6 bases). CDR3 length: 15 amino acids. Germline V gene sequence: CDR1 MGHDK, CDR2 SYGVNS. V lost 2 bases to trimming and J lost 7 bases, with 17 bases between them. CDR3 coding DNA: TGTGCCAGCAGTGAAGAGGGGAGGGGGGTTCATGAAGCTTTCTTT. This codes for CASSEEGRGVHEAFF.

The chain uses TRBV6-5 and TRBJ2-3, with no clear D. The germline V gene has CDR1 MNHEY and CDR2 SVGAGI. The ends were cut back, 0 bases at V and 4 bases at J, with 8 bases in the middle. The CDR3 covers 14 residues. CDR3 coding DNA: TGTGCCAGCAGTTACTCGCCAGGCTCAGATACGCAGTATTTT. Its translation is CASSYSPGSDTQYF.

This clone was seen a few times. This chain links TRBV4-3 with TRBJ1-6; D is undetermined. V was pared by 3 bases and J by 10 bases, with 13 bases between. The germline gives CDR1 LGHNA, CDR2 YSLEER. The CDR3 loop spans 14 amino acids. CDR3 residues: CASSQAPPASPLHF. The CDR3 bases are TGCGCCAGCAGCCAGGCCCCCCCCGCATCACCCCTCCACTTT.